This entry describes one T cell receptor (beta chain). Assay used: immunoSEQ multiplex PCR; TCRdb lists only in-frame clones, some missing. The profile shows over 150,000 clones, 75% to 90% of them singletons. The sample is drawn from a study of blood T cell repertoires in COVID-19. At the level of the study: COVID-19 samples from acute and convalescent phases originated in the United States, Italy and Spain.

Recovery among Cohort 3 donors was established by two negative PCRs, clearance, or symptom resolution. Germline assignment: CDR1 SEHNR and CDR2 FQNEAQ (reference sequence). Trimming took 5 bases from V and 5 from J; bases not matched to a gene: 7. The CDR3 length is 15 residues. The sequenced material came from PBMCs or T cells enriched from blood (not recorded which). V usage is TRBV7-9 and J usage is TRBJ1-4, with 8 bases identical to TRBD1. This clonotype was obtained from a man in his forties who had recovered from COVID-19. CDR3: CASSRQGNKNEKLFF. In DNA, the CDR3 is TGTGCCAGCAGCCGACAGGGGAACAAAAATGAAAAACTGTTTTTT.